The 23 T cell receptor beta chains in this list originate from one sample, sequenced in a study of T cell responses to AZD1222 COVID-19 vaccine. This table comes from immunoSEQ multiplex PCR, and its TCRdb copy is limited to in-frame clones, with some not included. The sample has over 130,000 clones, 92% seen once; the top ten hold about 4%. The sample here was peripheral blood, taken 28 days after the second AZD1222 dose. These receptors all stem from an adult who received the AZD1222 COVID-19 vaccine.

The V and J genes are TRBV6-4 and TRBJ1-2; 10 nucleotides agree with TRBD1. The germline CDR1 and CDR2 sequences are MRHNA and SNTAGT. V was pared by 4 bases and J by 6 bases, with 8 bases of the junction left unmatched. The CDR3 totals 15 residues. CDR3 sequence (DNA): TGTGCCAGCAGTGCTGGGACAGGGGTTAGAAATGGCTACACCTTC. Translation: CASSAGTGVRNGYTF.

The chain couples TRBV9 to TRBJ1-3; 7 nucleotides agree with TRBD1. The CDR3 runs to 14 residues. J was trimmed by 3 bases and V by 4 bases; bases with no gene match: 4. Germline values: CDR1 SGDLS, CDR2 YYNGEE. CDR3 sequence reads: CASSPGTDGNTIYF. The CDR3, as DNA: TGTGCCAGCAGCCCGGGGACAGATGGAAACACCATATATTTT.

V and J are TRBV7-9 and TRBJ1-2; 9 nucleotides line up with TRBD1. CDR3 length: 12 amino acids. V trimming: 4 bases; J trimming: 8 bases; junction bases outside the gene matches: 2. Germline assignment: CDR1 SEHNR and CDR2 FQNEAQ (reference sequence). CDR3 bases: TGTGCCAGCAGCTCGGGACAGGGAGGCTACACCTTC. Translation: CASSSGQGGYTF.

The J gene is TRBJ1-2, the V gene TRBV9; 7 bases are a match to TRBD1. Unmatched junction bases numbered 17, after V lost 3 bases and J lost 6 bases. The CDR3 consists of 17 residues. Germline V gives CDR1 SGDLS, CDR2 YYNGEE. Here the CDR3 reads CASSARGAGQYTDGYTF. The CDR3 DNA reads as TGTGCCAGCAGCGCCCGGGGGGCGGGACAGTATACCGATGGCTACACCTTC. Full variable domain (outside the CDR3, taken from reference TRBV9 and TRBJ1-2): DSGVTQTPKHLITATGQRVTLRCSPRSGDLSVYWYQQSLDQGLQFLIQYYNGEERAKGNILERFSAQQFPDLHSELNLSSLELGDSALYFCASSARGAGQYTDGYTFGSGTRLTVV.

V and J are TRBV6-5 and TRBJ2-2; D is ambiguous. Trimming pared 7 bases from V and 2 bases from J, leaving 2 bases between. This CDR3 has 11 amino acids. Germline V lookup: CDR1 MNHEY, CDR2 SVGAGI. Here the CDR3 DNA reads TGTGCCAGCATTAACACCGGGGAGCTGTTTTTT. Encoded protein: CASINTGELFF.

V is TRBV28 and J is TRBJ1-2, with D possibly being TRBD1 (5 bases). Germline V gives CDR1 MDHEN, CDR2 SYDVKM. The CDR3 extends over 13 amino acids. V was shortened by 5 bases and J by 2 bases, with 9 bases between the two germline ends. CDR3 DNA sequence: TGTGCCAGCAGTGGAAGGGGAAACTATGGCTACACCTTC. Translating gives CASSGRGNYGYTF.

V and J are TRBV6-4 and TRBJ2-1; D ambiguous. CDR3 length: 14 residues. Germline V gene lookup returns CDR1 MRHNA and CDR2 SNTAGT. Trimming pared 9 bases from V and 6 bases from J, leaving 18 bases between. This chain's CDR3 is CARADRPICNEQFF. DNA of the CDR3: TGTGCCAGGGCGGACCGTCCTATTTGCAATGAGCAGTTCTTC.

The V call is TRBV5-4, the J call TRBJ2-5; D ambiguous. V gave up 3 bases and J gave up 4 bases, with 7 bases separating them. The CDR3 extends over 12 amino acids. Germline loops: CDR1 SGHNT, CDR2 YYREEE (reference sequence). The CDR3 DNA sequence: TGTGCCAGCAGCTCTACTCGAGAGACCCAGTACTTC. Its protein is CASSSTRETQYF.

The chain has TRBV6-5 and TRBJ2-7; possible D gene TRBD2, 7 bases. Looked up from germline, CDR1 is MNHEY and CDR2 is SVGAGI. This CDR3 has 13 amino acids. V shed 6 bases and J shed 5 bases, with 14 bases lying between them. The CDR3 bases are TGTGCCAGCAGGGGGGCAGGGAGGGACGAGCAGTACTTC. Translation: CASRGAGRDEQYF.

The chain recombines TRBV15 with TRBJ2-7; no firm D call. V was pared by 5 bases and J by 2 bases, with 10 bases between. Per the germline V gene, CDR1 is LNHNV and CDR2 is YYDKDF (reference sequence). The CDR3 is 13 amino acids. CDR3 DNA sequence: TGTGCCACCAGCCAAGAAGAGCCCTACGAGCAGTACTTC. Amino acid sequence: CATSQEEPYEQYF.

V and J are TRBV7-9 and TRBJ2-5, with D uncertain. This CDR3 spans 15 amino acids. Germline V gene data show CDR1 as SEHNR and CDR2 as FQNEAQ (reference sequence). V lost 0 bases and J lost 4, with 12 bases in between. The CDR3 bases are TGTGCCAGCAGCTTAGCGCTACCCCCGGTAGAGACCCAGTACTTC. Protein: CASSLALPPVETQYF.

This sequence joins TRBV3-1 (or the pseudogene TRBV3-2) and TRBJ1-1, with 10 bases lining up with TRBD1. J lost 5 bases, V lost 1 base, and 4 bases had no gene match. The CDR3 is made up of 15 amino acids. CDR1 and CDR2 from the germline V gene are LGHDT and YNNKEL (reference sequence). The CDR3, as DNA: TGTGCCAGCAGCCAAGGAGACAGGGGGCTTACTGAAGCTTTCTTT. Protein sequence: CASSQGDRGLTEAFF.

The gene calls are TRBV7-9 and TRBJ2-2, with TRBD2 as a possible D gene (5 bases). The CDR3 runs 14 residues. Trimming stripped 5 bases from V and 4 bases from J, with 11 bases between. Germline assignment: CDR1 SEHNR and CDR2 FQNEAQ (reference sequence). The CDR3: CASSHTAVTGELFF. CDR3 bases: TGTGCCAGCAGCCATACAGCGGTCACCGGGGAGCTGTTTTTT.

The gene calls are TRBV9 and TRBJ1-2; D remains ambiguous. V was pared by 1 base and J by 5 bases, with 9 bases between. Germline V lookup: CDR1 SGDLS, CDR2 YYNGEE. The CDR3 spans 13 residues. CDR3 amino acids: CASSVKAGYGYTF. The CDR3 region has the DNA TGTGCCAGCAGCGTAAAGGCGGGATATGGCTACACCTTC.

The chain employs TRBV6-5 and TRBJ1-2, with TRBD1 identical over 7 bases. Germline V gene sequence: CDR1 MNHEY, CDR2 SVGAGI. J lost 6 bases, V lost 6 bases, and 13 bases had no gene match. The CDR3 has 15 residues. As DNA, the CDR3 is TGTGCCAGCAGCCCCTCCGACAGGGTGGGGGATGGCTACACCTTC. This encodes CASSPSDRVGDGYTF.

CDR3 region: CASSPRDRRNEKLFF. As DNA, the CDR3 is TGTGCCAGCAGCCCCCGGGACAGACGTAATGAAAAACTGTTTTTT. J is TRBJ1-4 and V is TRBV7-6; 7 bases match TRBD1. The ends lost 5 bases at V and 4 bases at J; junction bases unmatched: 7. This CDR3 region has 15 residues. Germline V CDR1 and CDR2: SGHVS, FNYEAQ.

This clone has only a few counts. V gene TRBV4-3 combines with J gene TRBJ1-4; 8 positions match TRBD1. The trim removed 0 bases at V and 6 bases at J, leaving 6 bases unmatched. Germline V lookup: CDR1 LGHNA, CDR2 YSLEER. There are 16 residues in the CDR3. The CDR3: CASSQDRSGGDEKLFF. The CDR3 nucleotides are TGCGCCAGCAGCCAAGATCGATCAGGGGGCGATGAAAAACTGTTTTTT.

This clone was picked up a small number of times. The genes are TRBV5-1 and TRBJ2-7; a possible D gene is TRBD1 (5 bases). Germline values: CDR1 SGHRS, CDR2 YFSETQ. This CDR3 contains 14 residues. V lost 4 bases, J lost 5 bases, and 16 bases lay in between. The CDR3 DNA sequence: TGCGCCAGCAGCCCTTACCAGGGTCTGCACGAGCAGTACTTC. It yields the protein CASSPYQGLHEQYF.

This clone occurred once. The rearrangement uses TRBV9 and TRBJ1-1, with a tentative D call TRBD1 (5 bases). This CDR3 comprises 15 residues. Deletions cut 2 bases from V and 1 base from J, with 12 bases between. The germline CDR1 and CDR2 sequences are SGDLS and YYNGEE. Here the CDR3 reads CASSVQGTGNTEAFF. CDR3 DNA: TGTGCCAGCAGCGTTCAAGGGACGGGGAACACTGAAGCTTTCTTT. Full variable domain (outside the CDR3, taken from reference TRBV9 and TRBJ1-1): DSGVTQTPKHLITATGQRVTLRCSPRSGDLSVYWYQQSLDQGLQFLIQYYNGEERAKGNILERFSAQQFPDLHSELNLSSLELGDSALYFCASSVQGTGNTEAFFGQGTRLTVV.

This chain connects TRBV7-2 to TRBJ2-7, with 7 bases lining up with TRBD1. There are 14 residues in the CDR3. The V segment lost 5 bases and the J segment 4 bases; nucleotides outside the gene matches: 8. CDR1 is SGHTA, CDR2 FQGNSA, per germline. The CDR3 sequence is CASSTIGGGYEQYF. The CDR3 nucleotides are TGTGCCAGCAGCACCATAGGGGGCGGGTACGAGCAGTACTTC.

The chain is built from TRBV15 and TRBJ2-7; TRBD1 aligns across 7 bases. The CDR3 is 13 residues long. Germline values: CDR1 LNHNV, CDR2 YYDKDF (reference sequence). V shed 9 bases and J 2 bases; nucleotides not matched to a gene: 7. The CDR3, as DNA: TGTGCCACTACCCCCGGGACAGCCTACGAGCAGTACTTC. Translated, it gives CATTPGTAYEQYF.

About this clone: An end of the junction does not agree with germline; a read error may underlie this. V is TRBV9 and J is TRBJ2-1; D is perhaps TRBD1 (6 bases). This CDR3 region has 14 residues. Per the germline V gene, CDR1 is SGDLS and CDR2 is YYNGEE. DNA for the CDR3: TGTGCCGGCAGCGAGGGGGTTAACTTTCCTGAGCAGTTCTTC. Encoded protein: CAGSEGVNFPEQFF.

The chain joins TRBV3-1 (or the pseudogene TRBV3-2) to TRBJ1-2, with no clear D. Germline V CDR1 and CDR2: LGHDT, YNNKEL (reference sequence). The CDR3 contains 15 residues. V lost 0 bases, J lost 4 bases, and 12 bases lay in between. The CDR3 nucleotides are TGTGCCAGCAGCCAAGAGGCGTGGGCTGGCTATGGCTACACCTTC. As protein: CASSQEAWAGYGYTF.